The 13 T cell receptor beta chains presented below share a single source sample, sequenced in a study of OX40 agonist ivuxolimab in advanced cancers. TCRdb's table, derived via immunoSEQ multiplex PCR, lists solely in-frame clones and lacks some. The table includes approximately 80,000 clones, 89% detected once. Specimen: CD4+ or CD8+ T cells sorted from blood, collected in a trial of the OX40 agonist ivuxolimab. These receptors were taken from an adult with an advanced solid tumor such as melanoma, head and neck, liver or kidney cancer.

V is TRBV6-1 and J is TRBJ2-1, with D possibly matching TRBD2 (7 bases). This CDR3 is 15 amino acids long. V lost 8 bases and J 6 bases, leaving 20 bases between the germline ends. Germline V gene sequence: CDR1 MNHNS, CDR2 SASEGT. CDR3 DNA sequence: TGTGCCAGCTCCCCCCGCGGGGGCTTAAGCAATGAGCAGTTCTTC. Translated, it gives CASSPRGGLSNEQFF.

This chain connects TRBV5-1 to TRBJ2-2, with D possibly called TRBD1 or TRBD2 (5 bases each). The V gene lost 0 bases and the J gene lost 3 bases, with 15 bases spanning the gap. Germline V gives CDR1 SGHRS, CDR2 YFSETQ. The CDR3 length is 17 residues. Written as DNA, the CDR3 is TGCGCCAGCAGCTTGGCCTTCCCCGGGGCGCACACCGGGGAGCTGTTTTTT. This sequence encodes CASSLAFPGAHTGELFF.

The genes are TRBV11-3 and TRBJ2-3; 8 nucleotides match TRBD1. The CDR3 loop spans 14 amino acids. Germline V gives CDR1 SGHNT, CDR2 YENEEA. V was clipped by 3 bases and J by 6 bases; unmatched bases: 5. CDR3 sequence (DNA): TGTGCCAGCAGCTTTGGGACAGGCGGTGATACGCAGTATTTT. Translating gives CASSFGTGGDTQYF.

V is TRBV2 and J is TRBJ2-1, with 9 bases matching TRBD2. Germline CDR1 is SNHLY and CDR2 is FYNNEI. Trimming took 2 bases from V and 4 from J; bases not matched to a gene: 3. CDR3 length equals 15 residues. CDR3 sequence reads: CASSENGLAYNEQFF. The CDR3 bases are TGTGCCAGCAGTGAAAACGGACTAGCGTACAATGAGCAGTTCTTC.

The rearrangement uses TRBV5-4 and TRBJ2-1; D gene ambiguous. Germline CDR1 and CDR2: SGHNT and YYREEE (reference sequence). V lost 0 bases and J lost 1, with 14 bases in between. This CDR3 contains 17 residues. For the CDR3, the DNA is TGTGCCAGCAGCTTGGGAGTGTCAGCACTATCCTACAATGAGCAGTTCTTC. Its protein product is CASSLGVSALSYNEQFF.

The chain combines TRBV6-6 with TRBJ1-1, with unresolved D. This CDR3 contains 12 residues. Trimming cost V 0 bases and J 7 bases, with 6 bases left between them. Per the germline V gene, CDR1 is MNHNY and CDR2 is SVGAGI (reference sequence). CDR3 nucleotides: TGTGCCAGCAGTTACTCGAACGTTGAAGCTTTCTTT. Protein sequence: CASSYSNVEAFF.

The chain combines TRBV5-1 with TRBJ2-2; possible D gene TRBD1, 8 bases. Germline V CDR1 and CDR2: SGHRS, YFSETQ. The CDR3 is 16 amino acids. The V and J ends lost 9 bases and 4 bases respectively, with 22 bases between them. CDR3 sequence reads: CATATGAGVPTGELFF. The CDR3 DNA follows: TGCGCCACAGCGACAGGGGCGGGAGTCCCCACCGGGGAGCTGTTTTTT.

The V call is TRBV27, the J call TRBJ1-2, with 8 bases that match TRBD1. In germline, CDR1 is MNHEY, CDR2 SMNVEV (reference sequence). Trimming cost V 1 base and J 8 bases; bases outside gene matches: 9. This CDR3 spans 15 amino acids. The CDR3 DNA sequence: TGTGCCAGCAGTTTATTGGGGCAGGGGGCTGGGGGCTACACCTTC. This encodes CASSLLGQGAGGYTF.

The chain couples TRBV11-2 to TRBJ2-1, with D possibly TRBD2 on 5 matching bases. Germline CDR1 is SGHAT and CDR2 is FQNNGV. The ends were cut back, 2 bases at V and 6 bases at J, with 11 bases in the middle. The CDR3 has 14 residues. The CDR3 sequence is CASSLSGSVNEQFF. Here the CDR3 DNA reads TGTGCCAGCAGCTTAAGTGGTAGCGTCAATGAGCAGTTCTTC.

The gene calls are TRBV19 and TRBJ2-1; perhaps TRBD2 as D (5 bases). The germline gives CDR1 LNHDA, CDR2 SQIVND (reference sequence). With 1 base removed from V and 3 bases from J, the gap between germline ends came to 10 bases. The CDR3 loop spans 15 amino acids. CDR3 amino acids: CASSIGGRGYNEQFF. The CDR3 DNA reads TGTGCCAGTAGTATAGGAGGGAGAGGCTACAATGAGCAGTTCTTC.

This sequence joins TRBV19 and TRBJ2-5, with TRBD1 matching over 11 bases. In germline, CDR1 is LNHDA, CDR2 SQIVND (reference sequence). The CDR3 is 15 amino acids. Germline trimming cut 6 bases from V and 4 bases from J; bases unmatched to any gene: 7. The CDR3 region has the DNA TGTGCCAGTAGGGAAGCCGGGACAGGGGGAGAGACCCAGTACTTC. This translates into CASREAGTGGETQYF.

This sequence joins TRBV30 and TRBJ2-6; TRBD1 aligns across 9 bases. V lost 4 bases and J lost 2; bases outside the gene matches: 9. Germline values: CDR1 GTSNPN, CDR2 SVGIG (reference sequence). The CDR3 has 17 amino acids. Written as DNA, the CDR3 is TGTGCCTGGAACCGGGACAGGGTCCGCACTGGGGCCAACGTCCTGACTTTC. Its protein product is CAWNRDRVRTGANVLTF.

DNA for the CDR3: TGCGCCAGCAGCCCAGACAGGGGCTCCTACAATGAGCAGTTCTTC. Its protein product is CASSPDRGSYNEQFF. The genes are TRBV4-1 and TRBJ2-1; 8 positions agree with TRBD1. Trimming at V came to 4 bases and at J to 0 bases, leaving 2 bases not matched to a gene. Germline V gene data show CDR1 as MGHRA and CDR2 as YSYEKL. This CDR3 is built from 15 residues.